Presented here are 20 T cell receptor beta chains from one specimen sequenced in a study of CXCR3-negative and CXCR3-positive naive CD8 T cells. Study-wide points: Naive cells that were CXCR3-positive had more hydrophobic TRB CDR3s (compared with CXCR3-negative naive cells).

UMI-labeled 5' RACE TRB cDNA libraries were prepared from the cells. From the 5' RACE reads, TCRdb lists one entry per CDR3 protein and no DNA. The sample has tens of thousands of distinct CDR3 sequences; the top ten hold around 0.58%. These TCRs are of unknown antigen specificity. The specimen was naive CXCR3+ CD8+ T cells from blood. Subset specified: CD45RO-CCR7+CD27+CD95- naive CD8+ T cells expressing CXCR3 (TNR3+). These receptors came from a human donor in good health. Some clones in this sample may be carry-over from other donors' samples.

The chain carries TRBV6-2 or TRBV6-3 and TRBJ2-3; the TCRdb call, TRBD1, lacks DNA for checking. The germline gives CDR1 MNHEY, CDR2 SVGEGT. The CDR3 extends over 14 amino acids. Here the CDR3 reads CASSYWGGADTQYF.

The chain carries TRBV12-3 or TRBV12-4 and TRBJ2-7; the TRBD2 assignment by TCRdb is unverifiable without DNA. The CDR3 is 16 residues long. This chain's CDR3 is CASSMTGLAGPYEQYF.

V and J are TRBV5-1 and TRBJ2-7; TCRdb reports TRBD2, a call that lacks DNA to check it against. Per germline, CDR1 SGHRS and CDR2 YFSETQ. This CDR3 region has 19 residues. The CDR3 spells CASSADRGASGSDAYEQYF.

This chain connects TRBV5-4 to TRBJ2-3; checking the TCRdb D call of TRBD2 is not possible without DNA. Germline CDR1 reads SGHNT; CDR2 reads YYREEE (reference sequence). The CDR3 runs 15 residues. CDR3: CASRAYSRHTDTQYF.

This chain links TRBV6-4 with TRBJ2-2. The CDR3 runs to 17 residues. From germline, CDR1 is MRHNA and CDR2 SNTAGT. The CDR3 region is CASSDSSGFPDTGELFF.

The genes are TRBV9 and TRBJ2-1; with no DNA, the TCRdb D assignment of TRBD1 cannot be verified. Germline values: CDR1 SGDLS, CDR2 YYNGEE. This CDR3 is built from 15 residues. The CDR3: CAGSEFDRTYNEQFF. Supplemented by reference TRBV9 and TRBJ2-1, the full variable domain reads DSGVTQTPKHLITATGQRVTLRCSPRSGDLSVYWYQQSLDQGLQFLIQYYNGEERAKGNILERFSAQQFPDLHSELNLSSLELGDSALYFCAGSEFDRTYNEQFFGPGTRLTVL.

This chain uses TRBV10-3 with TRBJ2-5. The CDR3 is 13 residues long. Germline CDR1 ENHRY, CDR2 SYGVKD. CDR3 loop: CAISESTGETQYF.

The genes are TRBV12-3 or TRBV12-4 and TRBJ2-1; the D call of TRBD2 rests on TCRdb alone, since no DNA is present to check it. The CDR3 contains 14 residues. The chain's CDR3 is CASSPSSSVSEQFF.

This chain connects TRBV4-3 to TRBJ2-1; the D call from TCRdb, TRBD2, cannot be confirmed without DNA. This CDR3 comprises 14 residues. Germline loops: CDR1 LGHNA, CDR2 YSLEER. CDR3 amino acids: CASSFRTSNFEQFF.

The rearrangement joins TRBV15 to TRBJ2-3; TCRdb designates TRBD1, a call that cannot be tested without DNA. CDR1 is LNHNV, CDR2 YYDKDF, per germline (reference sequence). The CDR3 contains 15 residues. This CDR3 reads CATSREGRAGDTQYF. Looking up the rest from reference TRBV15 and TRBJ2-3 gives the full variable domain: DAMVIQNPRYQVTQFGKPVTLSCSQTLNHNVMYWYQQKSSQAPKLLFHYYDKDFNNEADTPDNFQSRRPNTSFCFLDIRSPGLGDTAMYLCATSREGRAGDTQYFGPGTRLTVL.

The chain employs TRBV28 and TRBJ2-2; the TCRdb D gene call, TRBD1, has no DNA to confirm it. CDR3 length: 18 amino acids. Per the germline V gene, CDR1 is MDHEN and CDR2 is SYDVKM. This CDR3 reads CASSPGTGDWINTGELFF. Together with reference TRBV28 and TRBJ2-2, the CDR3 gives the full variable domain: DVKVTQSSRYLVKRTGEKVFLECVQDMDHENMFWYRQDPGLGLRLIYFSYDVKMKEKGDIPEGYSVSREKKERFSLILESASTNQTSMYLCASSPGTGDWINTGELFFGEGSRLTVL.

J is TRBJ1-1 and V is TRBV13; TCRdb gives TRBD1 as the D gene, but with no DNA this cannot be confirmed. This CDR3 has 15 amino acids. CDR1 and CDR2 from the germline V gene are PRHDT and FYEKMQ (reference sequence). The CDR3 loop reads CASSSGETRWGEAFF.

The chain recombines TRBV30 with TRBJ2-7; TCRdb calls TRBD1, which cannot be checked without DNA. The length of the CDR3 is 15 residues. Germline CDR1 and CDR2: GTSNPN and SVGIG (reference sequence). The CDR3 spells CAWSATGGRLDEQYF.

The CDR3 spells CASSPDSDQPQHF. V is TRBV7-9 and J is TRBJ1-5. The germline V gene encodes CDR1 SEHNR and CDR2 FQNEAQ (reference sequence). The CDR3 spans 13 residues. Full variable domain (remainder filled in from reference TRBV7-9 and TRBJ1-5): DTGVSQNPRHKITKRGQNVTFRCDPISEHNRLYWYRQTLGQGPEFLTYFQNEAQLEKSRLLSDRFSAERPKGSFSTLEIQRTEQGDSAMYLCASSPDSDQPQHFGDGTRLSIL.

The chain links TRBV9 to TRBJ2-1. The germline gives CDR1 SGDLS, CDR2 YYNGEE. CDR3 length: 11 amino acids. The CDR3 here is CASSVLNEQFF.

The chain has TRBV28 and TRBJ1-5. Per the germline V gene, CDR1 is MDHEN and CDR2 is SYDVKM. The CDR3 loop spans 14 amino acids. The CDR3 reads CASSFTVRNQPQHF. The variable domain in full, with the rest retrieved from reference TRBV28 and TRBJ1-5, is DVKVTQSSRYLVKRTGEKVFLECVQDMDHENMFWYRQDPGLGLRLIYFSYDVKMKEKGDIPEGYSVSREKKERFSLILESASTNQTSMYLCASSFTVRNQPQHFGDGTRLSIL.

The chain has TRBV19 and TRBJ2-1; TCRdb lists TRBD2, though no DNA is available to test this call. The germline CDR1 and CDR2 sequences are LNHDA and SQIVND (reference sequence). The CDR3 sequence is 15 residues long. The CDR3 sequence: CASNPRREVFVEQFF.

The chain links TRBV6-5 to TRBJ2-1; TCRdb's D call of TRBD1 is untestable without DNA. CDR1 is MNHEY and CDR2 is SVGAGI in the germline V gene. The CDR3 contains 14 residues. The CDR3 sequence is CASSYYRGDNEQFF.

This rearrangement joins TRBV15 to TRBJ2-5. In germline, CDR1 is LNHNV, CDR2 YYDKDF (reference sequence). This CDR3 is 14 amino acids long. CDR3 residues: CATSRDPSTETQYF. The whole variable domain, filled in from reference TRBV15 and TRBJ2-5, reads DAMVIQNPRYQVTQFGKPVTLSCSQTLNHNVMYWYQQKSSQAPKLLFHYYDKDFNNEADTPDNFQSRRPNTSFCFLDIRSPGLGDTAMYLCATSRDPSTETQYFGPGTRLLVL.

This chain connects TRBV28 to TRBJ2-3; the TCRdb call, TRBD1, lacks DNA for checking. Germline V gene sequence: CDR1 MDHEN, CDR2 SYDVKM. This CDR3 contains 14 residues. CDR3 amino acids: CASRGRKGTDTQYF.